Described below is a single TCR beta chain sequence and its context. Trimming removed 4 bases from V and 1 base from J, with 15 bases in between. Per the germline V gene, CDR1 is SGHRS and CDR2 is YFSETQ. CDR3 size: 16 residues. This sample was taken from a study of T-cell reconstitution after alpha-beta-depleted transplantation in children. Unique molecular identifiers were used to barcode this TCRbeta library. TCRdb reprocessed the PCR reads with MiXCR, giving one entry per CDR3 protein. The data show approximately 800,000 distinct CDR3 sequences, about 15% seen once. The specimen was PBMCs, mostly from graft donor cells, collected 360 days after TCRalphabeta/CD19-depleted stem cell transplant. The TCR was taken from a male patient under 18 who had a stem cell transplant for acute lymphoblastic leukemia, so the T cells may come from the graft donor. The chain links TRBV5-1 to TRBJ2-1; a possible D gene is TRBD2 (6 bases). Here the CDR3 DNA reads TGCGCCAGCAGCATGTGGGGGGTAGTTTCCTACAATGAGCAGTTCTTC. It encodes CASSMWGVVSYNEQFF. Using reference TRBV5-1 and TRBJ2-1 for the parts outside the CDR3, the full variable domain is KAGVTQTPRYLIKTRGQQVTLSCSPISGHRSVSWYQQTPGQGLQFLFEYFSETQRNKGNFPGRFSGRQFSNSRSEMNVSTLELGDSALYLCASSMWGVVSYNEQFFGPGTRLTVL.